The next 28 T cell receptor beta chains were all read from a single sample in a study of radiotherapy plus CTLA-4 blockade in lung cancer. Assay used: immunoSEQ multiplex PCR; TCRdb lists only in-frame clones, some missing. Here the sample spans about 38,000 clones, over 65% being singletons. The material sequenced was peripheral blood, taken from a patient treated with radiotherapy plus ipilimumab. All receptors come from a human donor with non-small cell lung cancer who had stable disease on radiotherapy plus ipilimumab.

The chain uses TRBV30 and TRBJ2-5; D remains ambiguous. CDR1 is GTSNPN, CDR2 SVGIG, per germline (reference sequence). CDR3 length: 11 amino acids. V shed 5 bases and J shed 5 bases, with 9 bases lying between them. The CDR3 protein is CAWGLGETQYF. CDR3 nucleotides: TGTGCCTGGGGCCTAGGGGAGACCCAGTACTTC.

Only a few counts were recorded for this clone. This chain links TRBV6-1 with TRBJ2-2; TRBD1 aligns across 8 bases. The CDR3 totals 15 residues. Germline loops: CDR1 MNHNS, CDR2 SASEGT. V lost 3 bases, J lost 5 bases, and 5 bases stayed unmatched. The CDR3 DNA follows: TGTGCCAGCAGTGACGTCAGGGGGCGAACCGGGGAGCTGTTTTTT. Amino acid sequence: CASSDVRGRTGELFF.

This clone has a handful of counts. The chain has TRBV10-1 and TRBJ1-2, with TRBD1 identical over 7 bases. Germline CDR1 reads WNHNN; CDR2 reads SYGVQD (reference sequence). After removal of 5 bases from V and 4 bases from J, the junction contained 4 bases not matched to a gene. The CDR3 totals 13 residues. Here the CDR3 reads CASSRGLSYGYTF. The DNA of the CDR3 is TGCGCCAGCAGTAGGGGGCTAAGCTATGGCTACACCTTC.

V and J are TRBV2 and TRBJ1-1; 7 bases line up with TRBD1. CDR1 is SNHLY, CDR2 FYNNEI, per germline. V was pared by 7 bases and J by 0 bases, with 8 bases of the junction left unmatched. The CDR3 has 15 amino acids. The CDR3 nucleotides are TGTGCCAGCAACAGGGGAATTCTCATGAACACTGAAGCTTTCTTT. This encodes CASNRGILMNTEAFF.

This sequence joins TRBV6-5 and TRBJ2-7; D call uncertain. V lost 0 bases to trimming and J lost 0 bases, with 6 bases between them. The germline V gene has CDR1 MNHEY and CDR2 SVGAGI. This CDR3 contains 14 residues. CDR3 nucleotide sequence: TGTGCCAGCAGTTACTCGGGAAGCTCCTACGAGCAGTACTTC. Translated, it gives CASSYSGSSYEQYF.

CDR3 nucleotide sequence: TGTGCCAGTAGACAGGACAGGGTGTATGGGGATGGCTACACCTTC. This codes for CASRQDRVYGDGYTF. This chain uses TRBV19 with TRBJ1-2, with 8 bases fitting TRBD1. Trimming removed 6 bases from V and 6 bases from J; junction bases left unmatched: 12. This CDR3 has 15 residues. Looked up from germline, CDR1 is LNHDA and CDR2 is SQIVND (reference sequence).

The chain combines TRBV6-4 with TRBJ2-2; the match to TRBD2 covers 9 bases. With 5 bases clipped from V and 3 bases from J, the junction kept 1 base outside the gene matches. Germline V gene sequence: CDR1 MRHNA, CDR2 SNTAGT. The CDR3 consists of 14 residues. The CDR3 bases are TGTGCCAGCAGTATAGCGGGGGACACCGGGGAGCTGTTTTTT. This encodes CASSIAGDTGELFF.

The chain is built from TRBV4-3 and TRBJ2-7; no reliable D call. Germline loops: CDR1 LGHNA, CDR2 YSLEER. Trimming took off 0 bases at V and 0 bases at J, with 3 bases between the two ends. This CDR3 has 13 amino acids. CDR3 DNA: TGCGCCAGCAGCCAAGAGGTCTCCTACGAGCAGTACTTC. Amino acid sequence: CASSQEVSYEQYF.

This sequence joins TRBV7-2 and TRBJ1-5; D is ambiguous. The CDR3 is made up of 13 amino acids. Germline V gene data show CDR1 as SGHTA and CDR2 as FQGNSA. Between the trimmed V and J ends, which lost 4 bases and 6 bases, there was a span of 10 bases. CDR3 in amino acids: CASSYTWAQPQHF. As DNA, the CDR3 is TGTGCCAGCAGCTACACGTGGGCTCAGCCCCAGCATTTT.

The chain has TRBV6-1 and TRBJ2-7; 9 positions agree with TRBD1. Looked up from germline, CDR1 is MNHNS and CDR2 is SASEGT. With 6 bases clipped from V and 6 bases from J, the junction kept 9 bases outside the gene matches. The CDR3 contains 14 residues. CDR3 bases: TGTGCCAGCAGCCTCGGGACAGGGCAAACCGAGCAGTACTTC. Residues: CASSLGTGQTEQYF.

This clone was detected only once. The chain uses TRBV15 and TRBJ1-1; D is unclear. The CDR3 totals 16 residues. Germline V gives CDR1 LNHNV, CDR2 YYDKDF (reference sequence). The V end lost 0 bases, the J end lost 0 bases, and 11 bases lay between the germline ends. The CDR3 reads CATSRDKVLLNTEAFF. Here the CDR3 DNA reads TGTGCCACCAGCAGAGATAAAGTCCTCCTGAACACTGAAGCTTTCTTT.

This clone appeared a few times. The chain joins TRBV28 to TRBJ2-3; D remains unclear. Germline lookup yields CDR1 MDHEN and CDR2 SYDVKM. Trimming stripped 8 bases from V and 2 bases from J, with 14 bases between. This CDR3 comprises 14 residues. CDR3 bases: TGTGCCAGCGACCGGGCCGTCTCCACAGATACGCAGTATTTT. Residues: CASDRAVSTDTQYF.

V is TRBV9 and J is TRBJ2-2; TRBD2 matches 12 bases. J lost 1 base, V lost 2 bases, and 12 bases had no gene match. This CDR3 is built from 20 residues. From germline, CDR1 is SGDLS and CDR2 YYNGEE. The CDR3 spells CASSVSLAGGLVGNTGELFF. Here the CDR3 DNA reads TGTGCCAGCAGCGTTAGCCTAGCGGGGGGGCTAGTCGGGAACACCGGGGAGCTGTTTTTT.

The gene calls are TRBV28 and TRBJ2-7; 7 bases match TRBD1. The J segment lost 3 bases and the V segment lost 2 bases, leaving 22 bases of the junction unmatched. This CDR3 has 20 residues. Per the germline V gene, CDR1 is MDHEN and CDR2 is SYDVKM. The CDR3 reads CASSLTSTSYRGVFFYEQYV. CDR3 in DNA: TGTGCCAGCAGTTTAACTTCAACGAGCTACAGGGGCGTATTCTTCTACGAGCAGTACGTC.

In this sample, this clone turned up a few times. J is TRBJ1-6 and V is TRBV6-1; 8 nucleotides match TRBD1. With V trimmed by 4 bases and J by 7 bases, 9 bases remained unmatched. Germline loops: CDR1 MNHNS, CDR2 SASEGT. The CDR3 has 16 amino acids. CDR3 residues: CASSANTGGGNSPLHF. The DNA for the CDR3 is TGTGCCAGCAGTGCGAATACAGGGGGAGGAAATTCACCCCTCCACTTT.

V gene TRBV10-2 combines with J gene TRBJ1-6; D gene uncertain. The V gene's germline CDR1 is WSHSY and CDR2 SAAADI. This CDR3 region has 14 residues. V was clipped by 3 bases and J by 7 bases, with 10 bases between them. The CDR3 sequence: CASSDSRANSPLHF. Here the CDR3 DNA reads TGCGCCAGCAGTGATTCCCGGGCCAATTCACCCCTCCACTTT.

This clone was seen only a few times. This chain joins TRBV6-1 and TRBJ1-4, with 7 bases that match TRBD1. CDR3 length: 14 residues. From germline, CDR1 is MNHNS and CDR2 SASEGT. The J segment lost 8 bases and the V segment lost 4 bases, leaving 7 bases of the junction unmatched. The CDR3 reads CASSADRAGEKLFF. The CDR3, as DNA: TGTGCCAGCAGTGCTGACAGGGCTGGCGAAAAACTGTTTTTT.

This clone was seen just once. The rearrangement uses TRBV29-1 and TRBJ1-2; 10 bases line up with TRBD1. After removal of 6 bases from V and 6 bases from J, the junction contained 4 bases not matched to a gene. The CDR3 is 12 amino acids. Germline V gene lookup returns CDR1 SQVTM and CDR2 ANQGSEA. The CDR3 DNA reads as TGCAGCGTAACGGACAGGGGGGATGGCTACACCTTC. It codes for CSVTDRGDGYTF.

This sequence joins TRBV6-5 and TRBJ1-1; D not certain. The CDR3 has 11 amino acids. The germline CDR1 and CDR2 sequences are MNHEY and SVGAGI. Trimming took 8 bases from V and 0 from J, leaving 4 bases between them. The CDR3 bases are TGTGCCAGCCAGCTGAACACTGAAGCTTTCTTT. As protein: CASQLNTEAFF.

This clone was counted only a few times. The V gene is TRBV6-6, the J gene TRBJ2-7; no reliable D call. Between the trimmed V and J ends, which lost 0 bases and 7 bases, there was a span of 16 bases. This CDR3 is built from 15 residues. Germline V gene lookup returns CDR1 MNHNY and CDR2 SVGAGI (reference sequence). The CDR3 DNA is TGTGCCAGCAGTTACTCCGTCCTGAGACCTGGAGAGCAGTACTTC. Its protein product is CASSYSVLRPGEQYF.

The sample holds one count of this clone. V usage is TRBV14 and J usage is TRBJ1-3; the D is unclear. This CDR3 comprises 14 residues. V was pared by 1 base and J by 4 bases, with 8 bases between. The V gene's germline CDR1 is SGHDN and CDR2 FVKESK. CDR3 DNA sequence: TGTGCCAGCAGCCAAGCTTGGGAAGGAAACACCATATATTTT. This encodes CASSQAWEGNTIYF.

The V and J genes are TRBV27 and TRBJ1-1; 8 nucleotides line up with TRBD1. V lost 3 bases to trimming and J lost 5 bases; unmatched junction nucleotides: 5. This CDR3 contains 14 residues. The germline V gene has CDR1 MNHEY and CDR2 SMNVEV (reference sequence). DNA for the CDR3: TGTGCCAGCAGTTTTTCAGGGGGCCTGACTGAAGCTTTCTTT. As protein: CASSFSGGLTEAFF.

This clone was seen just once. The V gene is TRBV5-4, the J gene TRBJ2-7; D may be TRBD2 (5 bases). The CDR3 is made up of 15 amino acids. V was pared by 1 base and J by 3 bases, with 14 bases between. The germline V gene encodes CDR1 SGHNT and CDR2 YYREEE (reference sequence). The CDR3 reads CASSLRILEGYEQYV. In nucleotides, the CDR3 is TGTGCCAGCAGCTTGAGGATTTTAGAGGGCTACGAGCAGTACGTC.

This chain links TRBV6-1 with TRBJ1-2, with TRBD1 identical over 8 bases. Per the germline V gene, CDR1 is MNHNS and CDR2 is SASEGT. Trimming took 4 bases from V and 2 from J; bases not matched to a gene: 3. There are 14 residues in the CDR3. In DNA, the CDR3 is TGTGCCAGCAGTGCAAACAGGGGGAACTATGGCTACACCTTC. Its translation is CASSANRGNYGYTF.

In its sample, this clone was seen a few times. V and J are TRBV10-3 and TRBJ1-4; no definite D call. Trimming took 11 bases from V and 5 from J, leaving 18 bases between them. Germline values: CDR1 ENHRY, CDR2 SYGVKD. CDR3 length: 14 amino acids. CDR3 residues: CAVGKTTENEKLFF. The CDR3 DNA follows: TGTGCCGTAGGGAAGACGACGGAGAATGAAAAACTGTTTTTT.

The chain combines TRBV28 with TRBJ1-1, with D uncertain. V was shortened by 3 bases and J by 0 bases, with 5 bases between the two germline ends. CDR1 is MDHEN, CDR2 SYDVKM, per germline. CDR3 length: 13 amino acids. The CDR3 reads CASSFRMNTEAFF. CDR3 DNA sequence: TGTGCCAGCAGTTTTAGGATGAACACTGAAGCTTTCTTT.

V and J are TRBV7-8 and TRBJ1-1; D unresolved. CDR1 SGHVS and CDR2 FQNEAQ come from the germline V gene. CDR3 size: 13 residues. Trimming pared 5 bases from V and 0 bases from J, leaving 7 bases between. The CDR3 DNA reads as TGTGCCAGCAGCAACCAGGTGAACACTGAAGCTTTCTTT. Its protein product is CASSNQVNTEAFF.

This chain connects TRBV6-1 to TRBJ2-5, with TRBD2 matching over 9 bases. V lost 2 bases, J lost 0 bases, and 7 bases stayed unmatched. CDR1 MNHNS and CDR2 SASEGT come from the germline V gene. The CDR3 has 17 residues. DNA for the CDR3: TGTGCCAGCAGTGAATCGTTCAGCGGGAGGTACCAAGAGACCCAGTACTTC. This encodes CASSESFSGRYQETQYF.